Shown below are 21 T cell receptor beta chains from a single sample sequenced in a study of follicular helper T cells after annual influenza vaccination. Here immunoSEQ multiplex PCR was the method, and the copy in TCRdb shows in-frame clones only, minus some. The repertoire holds 950 to 1,300 clones, with around 77% as singletons. As for time point: 2014-2015 season, pre-vaccination. Sequences were derived from CXCR5+ CD38+ circulating T follicular helper cells from blood, sampled on the day of influenza vaccination. Sample subset: circulating Tfh, non-naive CD4+CXCR5+PD-1+ (ICOS+CD38+ or ICOS-CD38-). These TCRs come from an adult who received the influenza vaccine.

This CDR3 reads CASSPPGVVFSYGYTF. DNA for the CDR3: TGTGCCAGCAGTCCACCCGGGGTTGTGTTTTCCTATGGCTACACCTTC. The chain recombines TRBV28 with TRBJ1-2; D is unclear. From germline, CDR1 is MDHEN and CDR2 SYDVKM. V was cut by 5 bases and J by 4 bases, with 20 bases left in between. The CDR3 has 16 residues.

The V and J genes are TRBV7-2 and TRBJ1-3; D is unclear. Trimming cost V 5 bases and J 3 bases, with 11 bases left between them. The CDR3 length is 14 residues. In germline, CDR1 is SGHTA, CDR2 FQGNSA. As DNA, the CDR3 is TGTGCCAGCAGCCCCCAAGTGGGTGGAAACACCATATATTTT. Protein: CASSPQVGGNTIYF. Supplemented by reference TRBV7-2 and TRBJ1-3, the full variable domain reads GAGVSQSPSNKVTEKGKDVELRCDPISGHTALYWYRQSLGQGLEFLIYFQGNSAPDKSGLPSDRFSAERTGGSVSTLTIQRTQQEDSAVYLCASSPQVGGNTIYFGEGSWLTVV.

The CDR3 loop reads CAWKPKASYEQYF. CDR3 nucleotide sequence: TGTGCCTGGAAGCCTAAAGCCTCCTACGAGCAGTACTTC. The chain combines TRBV30 with TRBJ2-7; D gene uncertain. Germline loops: CDR1 GTSNPN, CDR2 SVGIG (reference sequence). CDR3 size: 13 residues. Trimming pared 4 bases from V and 0 bases from J, leaving 10 bases between.

V usage is TRBV1 and J usage is TRBJ1-2. TRBV1 counts as a pseudogene. CDR3 length: 17 residues. In nucleotides, the CDR3 is TGCACCAGCAGCGCCGTTGGTTTGTGCGAAAAGACCTATGGCTACACCTTC. Amino acids: CTSSAVGLCEKTYGYTF.

On this clone: This same CDR3 is encoded by further DNA sequences in the sample. The V and J genes are TRBV7-2 and TRBJ2-1, with TRBD1 matching over 7 bases. Germline V gives CDR1 SGHTA, CDR2 FQGNSA. Unmatched junction bases numbered 8, after V lost 5 bases and J lost 7 bases. The CDR3 is 14 amino acids. The CDR3: CASSPDRAWNEQFF. In nucleotides, the CDR3 is TGTGCCAGCAGCCCAGACAGGGCTTGGAATGAGCAGTTCTTC.

This clone appeared a single time. The J gene is TRBJ1-4, the V gene TRBV18; D may be TRBD1 (6 bases). The germline V and J ends were trimmed by 4 bases and 6 bases, with 15 bases remaining between them. The length of the CDR3 is 15 residues. Germline V gene sequence: CDR1 KGHSH, CDR2 LQKENI. The CDR3 DNA reads TGTGCCAGCTCACGCAGACCAGGGGAAGATGAAAAACTGTTTTTT. This sequence encodes CASSRRPGEDEKLFF. Filled out from reference TRBV18 and TRBJ1-4, the complete variable domain reads NAGVMQNPRHLVRRRGQEARLRCSPMKGHSHVYWYRQLPEEGLKFMVYLQKENIIDESGMPKERFSAEFPKEGPSILRIQQVVRGDSAAYFCASSRRPGEDEKLFFGSGTQLSVL.

The rearrangement uses TRBV7-8 and TRBJ2-2, with 11 bases matching TRBD2. V trimming: 5 bases; J trimming: 8 bases; junction bases outside the gene matches: 10. Per germline, CDR1 SGHVS and CDR2 FQNEAQ. The CDR3 consists of 16 residues. In nucleotides, the CDR3 is TGTGCCAGCAGCCTGACTAGCGGGGTTCAAAGGGGGGAGCTGTTTTTT. Encoded protein: CASSLTSGVQRGELFF.

In nucleotides, the CDR3 is TGTGCCAGCAGCTTAGCTCATGGAAGGGCTGAAGACACCGGGGAGCTGTTTTTT. It is translated as CASSLAHGRAEDTGELFF. The chain has TRBV11-2 and TRBJ2-2, with D hard to call. V lost 1 base and J lost 3, with 18 bases in between. Germline lookup yields CDR1 SGHAT and CDR2 FQNNGV. This CDR3 region has 18 residues. The whole variable domain, filled in from reference TRBV11-2 and TRBJ2-2, reads EAGVAQSPRYKIIEKRQSVAFWCNPISGHATLYWYQQILGQGPKLLIQFQNNGVVDDSQLPKDRFSAERLKGVDSTLKIQPAKLEDSAVYLCASSLAHGRAEDTGELFFGEGSRLTVL.

V gene TRBV5-1 combines with J gene TRBJ1-1; no firm D call. The V gene lost 4 bases and the J gene lost 1 base, with 14 bases spanning the gap. The CDR3 is 15 residues long. Per the germline V gene, CDR1 is SGHRS and CDR2 is YFSETQ. The CDR3 DNA sequence: TGCGCCAGCAGCCCGGGCGCCTCCCAGAACACTGAAGCTTTCTTT. This sequence encodes CASSPGASQNTEAFF.

This clone was found once. The V and J genes are TRBV7-9 and TRBJ1-2; D is unresolved. CDR3 length equals 13 residues. The V end lost 1 base, the J end lost 2 bases, and 5 bases lay between the germline ends. CDR1 is SEHNR and CDR2 is FQNEAQ in the germline V gene (reference sequence). The CDR3 sequence is CASSLEGNYGYTF. CDR3 in DNA: TGTGCCAGCAGCTTAGAAGGGAACTATGGCTACACCTTC.

The CDR3 sequence is CASSSDRAFHNEQFF. The CDR3 DNA is TGTGCCAGCTCATCCGACAGAGCTTTCCACAATGAGCAGTTCTTC. The chain employs TRBV18 and TRBJ2-1, with a tentative D call TRBD1 (5 bases). The CDR3 loop spans 15 amino acids. CDR1 is KGHSH and CDR2 is LQKENI in the germline V gene. V gave up 5 bases and J gave up 5 bases, with 16 bases separating them.

The chain couples TRBV18 to TRBJ2-2, with D possibly TRBD1 on 5 matching bases. Germline loops: CDR1 KGHSH, CDR2 LQKENI. Trimming removed 8 bases at V and 0 bases at J, with 10 bases between. The CDR3 length is 14 residues. The CDR3 is CASTGTTNTGELFF. In nucleotides, the CDR3 is TGTGCCAGCACAGGCACAACGAACACCGGGGAGCTGTTTTTT.

This clone turned up a few times. The rearrangement joins TRBV19 to TRBJ1-5; maybe TRBD1 (5 bases). Germline lookup yields CDR1 LNHDA and CDR2 SQIVND (reference sequence). This CDR3 is built from 17 residues. The V end was cut by 6 bases, the J end by 2 bases, with 20 bases between. Here the CDR3 reads CASSLGGIGGGNQPQHF. The DNA for the CDR3 is TGTGCCAGTAGCCTAGGCGGGATCGGGGGGGGCAATCAGCCCCAGCATTTT.

Of note for this clone: The identical CDR3 is also encoded by other nucleotide sequences in the sample. This sequence joins TRBV28 and TRBJ1-2; 8 bases map to TRBD1. J lost 7 bases, V lost 2 bases, and 6 bases had no gene match. Germline lookup yields CDR1 MDHEN and CDR2 SYDVKM. The CDR3 sequence is 14 residues long. CDR3 sequence reads: CASSLGQGGGGYTF. The DNA for the CDR3 is TGTGCCAGCAGTTTAGGACAGGGTGGGGGTGGCTACACCTTC.

The chain employs TRBV6-1 and TRBJ1-4; maybe TRBD1 (6 bases). The V end lost 6 bases, the J end lost 0 bases, and 11 bases lay between the germline ends. CDR1 and CDR2 (germline): MNHNS, SASEGT. The CDR3 spans 15 residues. CDR3 protein: CASRLDRATNEKLFF. The CDR3 coding sequence is TGTGCCAGCAGACTGGACAGAGCAACTAATGAAAAACTGTTTTTT.

The chain employs TRBV18 and TRBJ1-4, with 7 bases aligning to TRBD1. V was clipped by 3 bases and J by 4 bases; unmatched bases: 2. CDR3 length: 14 amino acids. The V gene's germline CDR1 is KGHSH and CDR2 LQKENI. The CDR3 bases are TGTGCCAGCTCACCTCGGGACAGTAATGAAAAACTGTTTTTT. Its translation: CASSPRDSNEKLFF.

The rearrangement links TRBV4-2 to TRBJ2-5; D unresolved. V was clipped by 0 bases and J by 7 bases, with 9 bases between them. Germline CDR1 reads LGHNA; CDR2 reads YNFKEQ. This CDR3 is built from 13 residues. DNA for the CDR3: TGTGCCAGCAGCCAAGACCCCACCAGGACCCAGTACTTC. Its translation: CASSQDPTRTQYF.

CDR3 residues: CASSIGVSGNADTQYF. The CDR3 DNA follows: TGTGCCAGTAGTATAGGAGTTTCCGGGAACGCAGATACGCAGTATTTT. The chain links TRBV19 to TRBJ2-3; weak D call: TRBD2 (5 bases). This CDR3 is built from 16 residues. Germline CDR1 is LNHDA and CDR2 is SQIVND (reference sequence). V shed 1 base and J shed 4 bases, with 15 bases lying between them.

This chain uses TRBV7-2 with TRBJ2-2, with 11 bases matching TRBD2. The germline gives CDR1 SGHTA, CDR2 FQGNSA. Germline trimming cut 2 bases from V and 4 bases from J; bases unmatched to any gene: 0. CDR3 length: 15 amino acids. CDR3 loop: CASSLTSGSTGELFF. CDR3 sequence (DNA): TGTGCCAGCAGCTTAACTAGCGGGAGCACCGGGGAGCTGTTTTTT.

The chain employs TRBV28 and TRBJ1-1, with D uncertain. This CDR3 has 12 amino acids. V gave up 1 base and J gave up 4 bases, with 4 bases separating them. CDR1 and CDR2 (germline): MDHEN, SYDVKM. CDR3 residues: CASSLLSTEAFF. CDR3 bases: TGTGCCAGCAGTTTATTAAGCACTGAAGCTTTCTTT.

CDR3 in DNA: TGTGCCATCAGTGACCGGACTAGCGGGGTGAACAATGAGCAGTTCTTC. Protein product: CAISDRTSGVNNEQFF. The chain recombines TRBV10-3 with TRBJ2-1; 12 nucleotides align to TRBD2. Germline CDR1 ENHRY, CDR2 SYGVKD. The CDR3 extends over 16 amino acids. V trimming: 3 bases; J trimming: 5 bases; junction bases outside the gene matches: 5.